This T cell receptor (beta chain) is drawn from a study of blood T cell repertoires in COVID-19 (dated by TCRdb to the early 2020s). For the study in its entirety: Samples covering the acute and convalescent phases of COVID-19 were provided by collaborators in the United States, Italy and Spain. The prospective study material was composed of cDNA or gDNA derived from T cells, B-cell-depleted T cells, or PBMCs. The dataset comprised deeply sampled blood TCRbeta repertoires from subjects exposed to, actively infected with, or recovered from COVID-19. The repertoires were released in a freely available public database intended as a resource for research on the immune response to SARS-CoV-2. Samples came from the ongoing ImmuneRACE study (first 160 participants) plus 1,254 subjects from 6 global collaborators. The sample metadata nearly always contained a de-identified subject ID, COVID-19 status, age in years and sex. Where available, HLA class I and class II types were obtained from metadata supplied by the sample provider rather than from assay-based typing.

This clone has a single count. This clone's antigen is unknown. The input lacks base qualities; no much larger clone sits a single base away. The immunoSEQ Assay, a bias-controlled multiplex PCR, was used to amplify TCRbeta CDR3 regions from genomic DNA. The published analysis was carried out like this. The number of nucleated cells in each sample was estimated by amplification of reference gene primers within the assay. To quantify the absolute abundance of each unique TCRbeta CDR3 rearrangement, sequence reads were collapsed and filtered. Productive Simpson clonality was computed per sample as the square root of Simpson's diversity index over productive rearrangements. TCRdb obtained this table from immuneACCESS and retained in-frame rearrangements with V and J assigned. These tables miss some clones; where compared with another copy, unresolved V genes account for less than half of the shortfall, and the remainder is unexplained. Clone size and the V and J calls come from that table; the DNA yielded D and trimming. Within this sample are fewer than 350,000 clones, with 88% of them counted one time only. The ten largest clones take up roughly 9% of the sample.

The collaborating institutions used their own protocols to collect whole blood in K2EDTA tubes. Collaborator samples were shipped for TCRbeta analysis as frozen whole blood, isolated PBMCs, or DNA extracted from either sample type. From its cysteine to its phenylalanine, the CDR3 spans 15 amino acids. Of the read, only the CDR3 DNA is kept; its 45 bases are in frame from base 1. V and J lose 10 bases and 4 bases, and a span of 19 bases separates them. CDR1 SNHLY and CDR2 FYNNEI were looked up in the germline V gene. What the work shows at the level of the full study, not this receptor alone: The quantity of clinical and demographic metadata differed by source and by participant and was supplied without curation.

The chain is made from TRBV2 and TRBJ1-4; matching of 6 bases hints at TRBD1 as the D gene. The origin of this receptor is a man between 18 and 35 years old with active or convalescent COVID-19. Sequences were obtained from peripheral blood. Read as DNA, the sequence is TGTGCCACCACCTGGGGCACAGGGCGTAATGAAAAACTGTTTTTT. Translated, this gives CATTWGTGRNEKLFF.